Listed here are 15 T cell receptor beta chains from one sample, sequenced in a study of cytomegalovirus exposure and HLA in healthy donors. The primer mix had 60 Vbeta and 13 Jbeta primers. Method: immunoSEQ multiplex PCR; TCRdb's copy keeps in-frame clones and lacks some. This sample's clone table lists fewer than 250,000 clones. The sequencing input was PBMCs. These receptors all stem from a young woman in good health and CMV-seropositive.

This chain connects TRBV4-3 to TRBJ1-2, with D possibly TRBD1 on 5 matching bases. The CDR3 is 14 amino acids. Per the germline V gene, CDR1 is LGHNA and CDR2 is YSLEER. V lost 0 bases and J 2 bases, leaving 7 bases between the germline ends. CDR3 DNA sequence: TGCGCCAGCAGCCAAGATCAGGGAAACTATGGCTACACCTTC. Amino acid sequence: CASSQDQGNYGYTF.

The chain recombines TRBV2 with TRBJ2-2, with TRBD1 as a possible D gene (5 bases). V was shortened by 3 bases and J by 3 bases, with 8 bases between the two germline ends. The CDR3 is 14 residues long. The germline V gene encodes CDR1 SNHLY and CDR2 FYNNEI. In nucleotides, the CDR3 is TGTGCCAGCAGTGAGACAGCCTACACCGGGGAGCTGTTTTTT. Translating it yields CASSETAYTGELFF.

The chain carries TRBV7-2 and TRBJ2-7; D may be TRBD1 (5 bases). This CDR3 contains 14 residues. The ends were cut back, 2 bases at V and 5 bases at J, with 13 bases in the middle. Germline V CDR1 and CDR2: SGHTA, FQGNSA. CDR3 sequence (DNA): TGTGCCAGCAGCTTAAGACAGCTTGGGGACGAGCAGTACTTC. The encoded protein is CASSLRQLGDEQYF.

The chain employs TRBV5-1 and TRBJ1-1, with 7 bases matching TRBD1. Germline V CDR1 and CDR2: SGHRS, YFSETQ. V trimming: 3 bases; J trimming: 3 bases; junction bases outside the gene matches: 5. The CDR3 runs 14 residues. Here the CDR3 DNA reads TGCGCCAGCAGCTCGACAGGGCGGGACACTGAAGCTTTCTTT. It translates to CASSSTGRDTEAFF.

CDR3 amino acids: CASSFQGTREGAFF. The CDR3 nucleotides are TGTGCCAGCAGCTTTCAGGGGACCAGAGAGGGAGCTTTCTTT. V is TRBV11-3 and J is TRBJ1-1; TRBD1 is a possible D gene (6 bases). The CDR3 is 14 residues long. Trimming pared 3 bases from V and 10 bases from J, leaving 18 bases between. Germline V lookup: CDR1 SGHNT, CDR2 YENEEA.

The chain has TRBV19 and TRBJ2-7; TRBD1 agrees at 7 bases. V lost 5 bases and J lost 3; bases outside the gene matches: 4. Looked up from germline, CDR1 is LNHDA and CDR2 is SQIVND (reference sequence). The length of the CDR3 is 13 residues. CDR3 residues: CASSFGTVYEQYF. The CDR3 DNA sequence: TGTGCCAGTAGTTTTGGGACAGTCTACGAGCAGTACTTC.

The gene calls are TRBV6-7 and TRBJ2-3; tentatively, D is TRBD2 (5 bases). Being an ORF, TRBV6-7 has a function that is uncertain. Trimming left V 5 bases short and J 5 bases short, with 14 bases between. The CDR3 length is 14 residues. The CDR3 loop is CASSDDPRGDTQYF. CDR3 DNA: TGTGCCAGCAGTGACGACCCTCGGGGAGATACGCAGTATTTT.

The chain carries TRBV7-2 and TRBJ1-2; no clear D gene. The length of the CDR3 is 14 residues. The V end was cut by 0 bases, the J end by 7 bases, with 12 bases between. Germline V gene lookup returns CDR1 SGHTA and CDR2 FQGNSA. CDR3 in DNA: TGTGCCAGCAGCTTAGCGTACGCAGGCCCTGGCTACACCTTC. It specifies CASSLAYAGPGYTF.

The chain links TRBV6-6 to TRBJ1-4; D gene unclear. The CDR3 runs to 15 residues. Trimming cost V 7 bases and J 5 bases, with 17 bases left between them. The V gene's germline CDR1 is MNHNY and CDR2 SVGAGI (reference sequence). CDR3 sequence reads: CASTAMRRKNEKLFF. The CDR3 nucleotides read TGTGCCAGCACCGCAATGAGGCGGAAAAATGAAAAACTGTTTTTT.

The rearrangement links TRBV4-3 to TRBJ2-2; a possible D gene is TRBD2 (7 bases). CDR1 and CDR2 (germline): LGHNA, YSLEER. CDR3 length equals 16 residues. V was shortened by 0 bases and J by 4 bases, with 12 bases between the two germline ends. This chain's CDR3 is CASSQEAGEGTGELFF. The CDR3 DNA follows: TGCGCCAGCAGCCAAGAGGCAGGGGAGGGCACCGGGGAGCTGTTTTTT.

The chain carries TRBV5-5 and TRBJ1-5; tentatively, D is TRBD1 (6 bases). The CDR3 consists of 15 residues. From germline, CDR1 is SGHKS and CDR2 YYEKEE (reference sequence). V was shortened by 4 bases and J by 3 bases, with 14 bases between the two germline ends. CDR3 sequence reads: CASSAAGEPNQPQHF. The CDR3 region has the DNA TGTGCCAGCAGCGCCGCAGGGGAACCCAATCAGCCCCAGCATTTT.

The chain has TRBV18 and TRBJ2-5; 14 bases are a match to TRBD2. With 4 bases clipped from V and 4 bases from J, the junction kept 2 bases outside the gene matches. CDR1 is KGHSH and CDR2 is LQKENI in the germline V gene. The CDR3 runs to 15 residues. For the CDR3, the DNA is TGTGCCAGCTCACTTGGGACTAGCGGGGGAGAGACCCAGTACTTC. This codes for CASSLGTSGGETQYF. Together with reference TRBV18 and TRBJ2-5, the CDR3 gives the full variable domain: NAGVMQNPRHLVRRRGQEARLRCSPMKGHSHVYWYRQLPEEGLKFMVYLQKENIIDESGMPKERFSAEFPKEGPSILRIQQVVRGDSAAYFCASSLGTSGGETQYFGPGTRLLVL.

CDR3 sequence: CALPGQGAQETQYF. The CDR3 DNA sequence: TGTGCCCTACCGGGACAGGGGGCTCAAGAGACCCAGTACTTC. This sequence joins TRBV21-1 and TRBJ2-5; TRBD1 is the table's D call and was not checked against the DNA. TRBV21-1 corresponds to a pseudogene. The CDR3 loop spans 14 amino acids.

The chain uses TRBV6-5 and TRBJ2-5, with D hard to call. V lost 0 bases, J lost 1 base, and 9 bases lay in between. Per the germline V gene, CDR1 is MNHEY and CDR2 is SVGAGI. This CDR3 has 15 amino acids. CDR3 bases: TGTGCCAGCAGTTACTCGAGACTCGTCCAAGAGACCCAGTACTTC. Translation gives CASSYSRLVQETQYF.

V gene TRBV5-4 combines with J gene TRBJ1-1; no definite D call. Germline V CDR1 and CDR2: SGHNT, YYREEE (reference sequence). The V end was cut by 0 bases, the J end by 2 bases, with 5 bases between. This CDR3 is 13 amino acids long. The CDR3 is CASSLGSNTEAFF. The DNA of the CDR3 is TGTGCCAGCAGCTTGGGGAGCAACACTGAAGCTTTCTTT.